The entry below describes one TCR beta chain. What it binds is unknown. Clones were sequenced by immunoSEQ multiplex PCR, and TCRdb holds only the in-frame ones, with some missing. The profile shows roughly 120,000 clones, 88% of them singletons. The entry originates in a study of T cell responses to AZD1222 COVID-19 vaccine. Overall study results and limits: There were vaccine-associated CD4 TCRs across spike, dominant at 160-218 and 743-854. All repertoire sampling was performed exclusively after the peak T cell response. The study found Spike-specific TCR breadth and depth rose after two AZD1222 doses.

Looked up from germline, CDR1 is MDHEN and CDR2 is SYDVKM. This CDR3 has 13 amino acids. V shed 6 bases and J shed 5 bases, with 11 bases lying between them. This TCR derives from an adult in good health. The chain joins TRBV28 to TRBJ1-5; D gene uncertain. Sequencing was performed on peripheral blood, taken on day 0 of AZD1222 vaccination. As DNA, the CDR3 is TGTGCCAGCAGAAGAGGTGGGTATCAGCCCCAGCATTTT. Amino acids: CASRRGGYQPQHF. Variable domain in full (rest from reference TRBV28 and TRBJ1-5): DVKVTQSSRYLVKRTGEKVFLECVQDMDHENMFWYRQDPGLGLRLIYFSYDVKMKEKGDIPEGYSVSREKKERFSLILESASTNQTSMYLCASRRGGYQPQHFGDGTRLSIL.